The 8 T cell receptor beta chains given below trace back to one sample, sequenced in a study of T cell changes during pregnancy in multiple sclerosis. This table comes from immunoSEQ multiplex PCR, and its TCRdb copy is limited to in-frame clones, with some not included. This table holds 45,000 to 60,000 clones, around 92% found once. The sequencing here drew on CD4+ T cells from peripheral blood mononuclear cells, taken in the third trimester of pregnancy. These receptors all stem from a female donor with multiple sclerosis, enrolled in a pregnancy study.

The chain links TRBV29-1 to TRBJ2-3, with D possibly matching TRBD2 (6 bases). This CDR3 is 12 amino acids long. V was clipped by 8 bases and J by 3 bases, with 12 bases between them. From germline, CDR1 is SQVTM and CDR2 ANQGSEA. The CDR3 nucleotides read TGCAGCTCCGGGGGTGGTACAGATACGCAGTATTTT. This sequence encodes CSSGGGTDTQYF.

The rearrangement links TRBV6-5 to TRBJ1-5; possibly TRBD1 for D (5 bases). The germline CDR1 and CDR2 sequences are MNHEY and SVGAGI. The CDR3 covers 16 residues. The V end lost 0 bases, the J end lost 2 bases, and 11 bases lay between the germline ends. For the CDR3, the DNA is TGTGCCAGCAGTTACTCGGGCCAGGGTGGCAATCAGCCCCAGCATTTT. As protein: CASSYSGQGGNQPQHF.

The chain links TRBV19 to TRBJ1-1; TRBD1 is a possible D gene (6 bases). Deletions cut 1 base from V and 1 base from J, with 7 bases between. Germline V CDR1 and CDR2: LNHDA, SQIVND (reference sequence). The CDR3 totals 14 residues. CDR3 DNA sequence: TGTGCCAGTAGTATAGGGACAGCGAACACTGAAGCTTTCTTT. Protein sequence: CASSIGTANTEAFF.

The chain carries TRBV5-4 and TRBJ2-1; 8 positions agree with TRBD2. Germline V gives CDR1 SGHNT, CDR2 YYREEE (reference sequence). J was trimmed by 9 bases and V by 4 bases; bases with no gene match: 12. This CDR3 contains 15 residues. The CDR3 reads CASSPTPAGGREQFF. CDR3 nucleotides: TGTGCCAGCAGCCCGACTCCGGCGGGGGGCCGTGAGCAGTTCTTC.

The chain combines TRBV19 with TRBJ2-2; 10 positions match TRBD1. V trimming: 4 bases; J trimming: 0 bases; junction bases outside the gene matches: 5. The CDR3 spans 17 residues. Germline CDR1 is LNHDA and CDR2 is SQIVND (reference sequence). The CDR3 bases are TGTGCCAGTAGTAGGTTCGGGACAGGGGCGAACACCGGGGAGCTGTTTTTT. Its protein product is CASSRFGTGANTGELFF. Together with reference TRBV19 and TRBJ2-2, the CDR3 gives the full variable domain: DGGITQSPKYLFRKEGQNVTLSCEQNLNHDAMYWYRQDPGQGLRLIYYSQIVNDFQKGDIAEGYSVSREKKESFPLTVTSAQKNPTAFYLCASSRFGTGANTGELFFGEGSRLTVL.

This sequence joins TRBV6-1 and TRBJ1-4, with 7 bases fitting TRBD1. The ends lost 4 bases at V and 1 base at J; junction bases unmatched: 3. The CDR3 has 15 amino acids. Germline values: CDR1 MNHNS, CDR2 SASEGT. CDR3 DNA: TGTGCCAGCAGTGGCTGGGACAGAACTAATGAAAAACTGTTTTTT. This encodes CASSGWDRTNEKLFF.

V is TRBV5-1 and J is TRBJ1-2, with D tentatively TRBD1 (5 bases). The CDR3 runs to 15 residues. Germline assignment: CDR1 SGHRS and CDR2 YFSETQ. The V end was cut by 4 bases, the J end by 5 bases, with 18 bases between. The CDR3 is CASSPPTALGYGYTF. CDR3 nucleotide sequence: TGCGCCAGCAGCCCCCCGACAGCTCTAGGTTATGGCTACACCTTC.

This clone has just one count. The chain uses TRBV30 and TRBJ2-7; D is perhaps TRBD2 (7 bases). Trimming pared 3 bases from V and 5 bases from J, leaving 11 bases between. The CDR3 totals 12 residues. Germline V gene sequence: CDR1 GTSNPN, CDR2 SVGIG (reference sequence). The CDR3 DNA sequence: TGTGCCTGGAGGGGGGAGGGGGACGAGCAGTACTTC. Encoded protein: CAWRGEGDEQYF.